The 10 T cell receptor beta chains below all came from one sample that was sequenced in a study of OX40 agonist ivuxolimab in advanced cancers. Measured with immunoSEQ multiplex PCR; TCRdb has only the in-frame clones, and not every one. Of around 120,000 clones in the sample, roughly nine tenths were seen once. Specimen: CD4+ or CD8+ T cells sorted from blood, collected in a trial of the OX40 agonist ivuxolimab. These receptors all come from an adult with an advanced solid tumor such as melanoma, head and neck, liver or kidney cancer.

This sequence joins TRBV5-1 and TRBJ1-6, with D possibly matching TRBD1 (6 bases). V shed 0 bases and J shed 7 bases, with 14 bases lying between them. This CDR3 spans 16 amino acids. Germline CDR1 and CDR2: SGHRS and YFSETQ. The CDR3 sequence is CASSLAERQGNSPLHF. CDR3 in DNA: TGCGCCAGCAGCTTGGCGGAGAGGCAGGGGAATTCACCCCTCCACTTT. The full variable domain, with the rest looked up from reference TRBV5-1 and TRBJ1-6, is KAGVTQTPRYLIKTRGQQVTLSCSPISGHRSVSWYQQTPGQGLQFLFEYFSETQRNKGNFPGRFSGRQFSNSRSEMNVSTLELGDSALYLCASSLAERQGNSPLHFGNGTRLTVT.

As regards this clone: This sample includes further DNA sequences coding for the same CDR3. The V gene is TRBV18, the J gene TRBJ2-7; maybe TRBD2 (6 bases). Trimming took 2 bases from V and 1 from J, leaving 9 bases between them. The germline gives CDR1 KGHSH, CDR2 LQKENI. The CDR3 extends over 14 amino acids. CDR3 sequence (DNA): TGTGCCAGCTCACCAGGGACTGCATCCTACGAGCAGTACTTC. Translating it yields CASSPGTASYEQYF. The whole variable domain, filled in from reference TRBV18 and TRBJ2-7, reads NAGVMQNPRHLVRRRGQEARLRCSPMKGHSHVYWYRQLPEEGLKFMVYLQKENIIDESGMPKERFSAEFPKEGPSILRIQQVVRGDSAAYFCASSPGTASYEQYFGPGTRLTVT.

This CDR3 reads CASTKGNPGQNYGYTF. The DNA for the CDR3 is TGTGCCAGCACCAAGGGGAACCCGGGCCAGAACTATGGCTACACCTTC. This chain uses TRBV27 with TRBJ1-2; a possible D gene is TRBD1 (5 bases). V lost 7 bases to trimming and J lost 2 bases, with 20 bases between them. The CDR3 has 16 residues. Per the germline V gene, CDR1 is MNHEY and CDR2 is SMNVEV (reference sequence).

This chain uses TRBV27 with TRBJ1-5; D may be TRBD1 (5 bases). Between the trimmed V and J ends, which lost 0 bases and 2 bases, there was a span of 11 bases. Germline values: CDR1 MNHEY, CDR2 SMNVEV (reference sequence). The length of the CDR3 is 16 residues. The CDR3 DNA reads TGTGCCAGCAGTTTATCCGGAGGGGTGGGCAATCAGCCCCAGCATTTT. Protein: CASSLSGGVGNQPQHF.

The CDR3 DNA sequence: TGTGCCAGCGCGGCCGGGGGGCCTGGCTACACCTTC. This sequence encodes CASAAGGPGYTF. This chain connects TRBV28 to TRBJ1-2; D is possibly TRBD1 (6 bases). The CDR3 has 12 residues. V lost 8 bases and J lost 7, with 14 bases in between. Germline CDR1 MDHEN, CDR2 SYDVKM.

The DNA for the CDR3 is TGCAGTGCTCCCCGCTATGGCTACACCTTC. This sequence encodes CSAPRYGYTF. The rearrangement uses TRBV20-1 and TRBJ1-2; D is undetermined. V gave up 5 bases and J gave up 4 bases, with 5 bases separating them. This CDR3 has 10 amino acids. CDR1 is DFQATT, CDR2 SNEGSKA, per germline (reference sequence).

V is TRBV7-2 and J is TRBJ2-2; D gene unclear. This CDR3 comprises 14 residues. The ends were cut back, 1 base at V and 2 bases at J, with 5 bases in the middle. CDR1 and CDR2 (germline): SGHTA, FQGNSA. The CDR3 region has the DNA TGTGCCAGCAGCTTAGACTCAAACACCGGGGAGCTGTTTTTT. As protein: CASSLDSNTGELFF.

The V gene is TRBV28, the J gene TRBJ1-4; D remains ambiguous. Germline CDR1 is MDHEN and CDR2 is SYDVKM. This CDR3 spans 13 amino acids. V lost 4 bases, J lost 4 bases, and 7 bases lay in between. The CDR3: CASSWQLNEKLFF. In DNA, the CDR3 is TGTGCCAGCAGTTGGCAGCTTAATGAAAAACTGTTTTTT.

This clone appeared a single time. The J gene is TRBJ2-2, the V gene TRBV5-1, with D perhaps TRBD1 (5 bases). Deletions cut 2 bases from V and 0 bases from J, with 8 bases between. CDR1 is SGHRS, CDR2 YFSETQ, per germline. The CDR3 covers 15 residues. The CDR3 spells CASSFRTPNTGELFF. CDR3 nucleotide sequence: TGCGCCAGCAGCTTTAGGACACCGAACACCGGGGAGCTGTTTTTT.

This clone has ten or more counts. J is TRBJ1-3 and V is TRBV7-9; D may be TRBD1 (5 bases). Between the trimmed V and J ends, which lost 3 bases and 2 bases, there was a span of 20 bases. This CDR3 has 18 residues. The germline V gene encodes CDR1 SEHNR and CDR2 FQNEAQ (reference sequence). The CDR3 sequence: CASSFNRDSGLTGNTIYF. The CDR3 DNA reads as TGTGCCAGCAGCTTCAACCGGGACTCTGGACTTACTGGAAACACCATATATTTT.